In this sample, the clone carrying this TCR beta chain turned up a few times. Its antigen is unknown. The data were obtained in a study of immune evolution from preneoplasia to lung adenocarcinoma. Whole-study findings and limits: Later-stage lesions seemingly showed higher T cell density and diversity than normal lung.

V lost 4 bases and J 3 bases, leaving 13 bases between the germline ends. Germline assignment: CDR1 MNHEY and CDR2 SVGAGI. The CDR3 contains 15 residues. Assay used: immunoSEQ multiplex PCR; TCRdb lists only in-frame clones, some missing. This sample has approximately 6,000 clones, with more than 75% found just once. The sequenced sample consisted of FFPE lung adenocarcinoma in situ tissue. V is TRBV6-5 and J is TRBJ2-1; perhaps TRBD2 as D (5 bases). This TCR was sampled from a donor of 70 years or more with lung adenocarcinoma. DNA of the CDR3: TGTGCCAGCAGTTCCTCGGCCGGAGGCTACAATGAGCAGTTCTTC. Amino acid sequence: CASSSSAGGYNEQFF.